This T cell receptor beta chain was sequenced during a study of blood T cell repertoires in COVID-19. Clones were sequenced by immunoSEQ multiplex PCR, and TCRdb holds only the in-frame ones, with some missing. The table includes roughly 250,000 clones, 65% to 85% detected once. The CDR3 runs 16 residues. With V trimmed by 5 bases and J by 3 bases, 8 bases remained unmatched. The germline V gene has CDR1 SGHAT and CDR2 FQNNGV. This chain joins TRBV11-2 and TRBJ2-1; 9 nucleotides match TRBD1. The sequence came from a middle-aged man with active or convalescent COVID-19. The specimen sequenced was peripheral blood. DNA for the CDR3: TGTGCCAGCAGCCAGGCCGGGACAGGGATCTACAATGAGCAGTTCTTC. Translation gives CASSQAGTGIYNEQFF.